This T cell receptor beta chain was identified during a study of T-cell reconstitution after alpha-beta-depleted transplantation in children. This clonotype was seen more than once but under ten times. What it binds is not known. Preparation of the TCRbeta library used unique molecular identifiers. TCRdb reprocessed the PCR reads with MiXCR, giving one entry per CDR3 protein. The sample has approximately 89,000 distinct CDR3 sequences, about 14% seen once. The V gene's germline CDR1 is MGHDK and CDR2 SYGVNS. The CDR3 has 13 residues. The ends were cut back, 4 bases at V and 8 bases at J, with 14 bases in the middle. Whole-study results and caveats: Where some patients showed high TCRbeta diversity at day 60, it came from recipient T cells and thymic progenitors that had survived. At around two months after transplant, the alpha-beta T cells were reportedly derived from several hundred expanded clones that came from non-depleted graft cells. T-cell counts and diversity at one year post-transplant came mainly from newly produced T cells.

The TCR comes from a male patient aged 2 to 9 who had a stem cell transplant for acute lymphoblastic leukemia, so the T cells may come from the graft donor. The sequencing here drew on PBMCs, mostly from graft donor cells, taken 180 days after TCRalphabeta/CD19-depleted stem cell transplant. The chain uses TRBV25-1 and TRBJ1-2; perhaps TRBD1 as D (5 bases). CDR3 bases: TGTGCCAGCAGTGCCACCGGGACCCCGGGCTACACCTTC. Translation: CASSATGTPGYTF.